This T cell receptor (beta chain) stems from a study of beta chain features in type 1 diabetes. Overall study: Cells sorted and examined across all samples totaled 90 million to 120 million. Study-level findings and limits: VDJ junctions in type 1 diabetes patients carried more deletions and fewer insertions. Any HLA effect on TCRB rearrangement was left unresolved by small sub-analyses. TCRB CDR3 length was moderately but significantly reduced in all four CD4+ subsets of Type 1 diabetes patients.

CDR1 and CDR2 (germline): MGHRA, YSYEKL. V lost 0 bases, J lost 7 bases, and 19 bases lay in between. This CDR3 is 17 amino acids long. Of note for this clone: Its antigen is unknown.

As every portion of the isolated RNA was reverse transcribed, the sequencing read expressed TCRB transcripts. Profiling relied on immunoSEQ multiplex PCR, and the TCRdb table lists in-frame clones only, not all of them. The top ten hold about 0.042% of the sample, which has some 500,000 clones, about an eighth seen once. The specimen sequenced was naive CD4+ T cells from blood. V gene TRBV4-1 combines with J gene TRBJ2-1; D not certain. The receptor was derived from a woman aged 18 to 35 in good health. The CDR3 DNA reads as TGCGCCAGCAGCCAAGATTCGCGTCGGGTCGGAAGGAATGAGCAGTTCTTC. This encodes CASSQDSRRVGRNEQFF.